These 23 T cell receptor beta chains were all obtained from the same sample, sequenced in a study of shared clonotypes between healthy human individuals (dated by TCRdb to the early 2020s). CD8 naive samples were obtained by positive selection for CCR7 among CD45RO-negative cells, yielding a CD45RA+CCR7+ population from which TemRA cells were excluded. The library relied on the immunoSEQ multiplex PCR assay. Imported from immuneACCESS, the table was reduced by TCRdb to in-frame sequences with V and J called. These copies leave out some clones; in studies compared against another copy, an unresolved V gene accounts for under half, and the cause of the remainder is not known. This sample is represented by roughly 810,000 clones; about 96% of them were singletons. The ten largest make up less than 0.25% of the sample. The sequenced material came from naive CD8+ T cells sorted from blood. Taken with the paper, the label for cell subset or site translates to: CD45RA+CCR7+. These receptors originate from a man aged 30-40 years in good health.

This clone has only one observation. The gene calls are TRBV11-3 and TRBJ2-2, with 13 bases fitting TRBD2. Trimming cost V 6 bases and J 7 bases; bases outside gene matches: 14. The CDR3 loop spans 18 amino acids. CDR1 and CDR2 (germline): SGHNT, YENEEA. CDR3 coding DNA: TGTGCCAGCAGTCTACGAGGCGGGACTAGCGGGAATGTCGGGGAGCTGTTTTTT. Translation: CASSLRGGTSGNVGELFF.

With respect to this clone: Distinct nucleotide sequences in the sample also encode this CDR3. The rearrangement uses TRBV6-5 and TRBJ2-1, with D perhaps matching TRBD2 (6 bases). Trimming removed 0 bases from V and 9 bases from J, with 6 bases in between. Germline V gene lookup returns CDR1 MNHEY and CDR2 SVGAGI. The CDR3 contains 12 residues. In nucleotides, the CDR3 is TGTGCCAGCAGTTACTCGGGGGGTGAGCAGTTCTTC. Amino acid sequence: CASSYSGGEQFF.

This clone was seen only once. The CDR3, as DNA: TGTGCCTGGAGCTGGACAGGGGCAGATCAGCCCCAGCATTTT. Protein: CAWSWTGADQPQHF. The gene calls are TRBV30 and TRBJ1-5, with 9 positions matching TRBD1. The CDR3 has 14 residues. The germline CDR1 and CDR2 sequences are GTSNPN and SVGIG (reference sequence). V lost 3 bases, J lost 5 bases, and 5 bases stayed unmatched.

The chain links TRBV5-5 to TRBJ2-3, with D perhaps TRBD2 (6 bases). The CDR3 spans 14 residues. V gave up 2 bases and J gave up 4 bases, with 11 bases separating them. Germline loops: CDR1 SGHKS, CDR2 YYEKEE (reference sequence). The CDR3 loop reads CASSLSGGPDTQYF. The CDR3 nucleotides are TGTGCCAGCAGCTTAAGCGGAGGGCCAGATACGCAGTATTTT.

The CDR3 is CASSSPQGLNTEAFF. The CDR3 nucleotides are TGTGCCAGCAGCTCGCCACAGGGGCTGAACACTGAAGCTTTCTTT. This sequence joins TRBV11-2 and TRBJ1-1; 7 bases align to TRBD1. The CDR3 consists of 15 residues. Germline V lookup: CDR1 SGHAT, CDR2 FQNNGV. Trimming took 4 bases from V and 0 from J; bases not matched to a gene: 5.

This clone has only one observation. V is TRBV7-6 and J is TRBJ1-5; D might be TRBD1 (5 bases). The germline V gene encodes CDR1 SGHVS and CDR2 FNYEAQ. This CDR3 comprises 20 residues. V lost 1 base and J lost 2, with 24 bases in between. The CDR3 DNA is TGTGCCAGCAGCTTAGGGCGAGCAACAGGAACCCTAAATGGCAATCAGCCCCAGCATTTT. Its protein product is CASSLGRATGTLNGNQPQHF.

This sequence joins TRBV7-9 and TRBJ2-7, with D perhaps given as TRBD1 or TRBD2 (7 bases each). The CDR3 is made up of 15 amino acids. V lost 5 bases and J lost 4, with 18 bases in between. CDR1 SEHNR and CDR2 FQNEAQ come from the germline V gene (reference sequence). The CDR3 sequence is CASSPIQGGPYEQYF. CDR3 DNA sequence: TGTGCCAGCAGCCCAATTCAGGGGGGGCCTTACGAGCAGTACTTC.

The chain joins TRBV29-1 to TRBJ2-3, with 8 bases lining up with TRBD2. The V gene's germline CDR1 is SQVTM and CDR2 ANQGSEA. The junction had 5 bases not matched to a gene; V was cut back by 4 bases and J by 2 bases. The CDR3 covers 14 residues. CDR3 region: CSVGSSGFTDTQYF. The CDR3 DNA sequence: TGCAGCGTTGGTTCTAGCGGGTTCACAGATACGCAGTATTTT.

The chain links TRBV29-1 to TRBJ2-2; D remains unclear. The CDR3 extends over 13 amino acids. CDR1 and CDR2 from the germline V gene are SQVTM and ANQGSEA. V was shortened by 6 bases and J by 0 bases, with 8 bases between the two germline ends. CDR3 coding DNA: TGCAGCGTCCTCGCGGCGAACACCGGGGAGCTGTTTTTT. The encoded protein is CSVLAANTGELFF.

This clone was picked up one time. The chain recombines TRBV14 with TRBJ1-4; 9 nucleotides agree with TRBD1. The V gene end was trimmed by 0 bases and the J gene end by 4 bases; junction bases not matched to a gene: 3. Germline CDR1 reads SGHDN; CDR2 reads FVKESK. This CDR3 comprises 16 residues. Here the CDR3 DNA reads TGTGCCAGCAGCCAAGATGGGACAGGGATTAATGAAAAACTGTTTTTT. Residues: CASSQDGTGINEKLFF.

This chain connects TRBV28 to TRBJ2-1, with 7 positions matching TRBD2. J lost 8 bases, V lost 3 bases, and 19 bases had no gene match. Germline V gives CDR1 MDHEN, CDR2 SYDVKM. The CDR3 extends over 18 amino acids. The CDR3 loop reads CASSFSPEASGVDDEQFF. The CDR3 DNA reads TGTGCCAGCAGTTTTTCGCCTGAGGCTAGCGGAGTTGACGATGAGCAGTTCTTC.

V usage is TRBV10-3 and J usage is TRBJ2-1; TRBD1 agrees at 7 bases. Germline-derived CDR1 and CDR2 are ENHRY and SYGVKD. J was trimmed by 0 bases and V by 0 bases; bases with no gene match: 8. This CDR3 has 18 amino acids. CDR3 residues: CAISESSRDSVSYNEQFF. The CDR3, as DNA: TGTGCCATCAGTGAGTCGAGTAGGGACAGTGTCTCCTACAATGAGCAGTTCTTC.

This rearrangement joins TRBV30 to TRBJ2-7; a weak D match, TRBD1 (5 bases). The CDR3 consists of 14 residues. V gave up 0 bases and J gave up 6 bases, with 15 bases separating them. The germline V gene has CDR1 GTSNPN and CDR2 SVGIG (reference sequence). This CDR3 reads CAWSVTLGQAEQYF. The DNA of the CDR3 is TGTGCCTGGAGTGTAACCCTCGGACAAGCCGAGCAGTACTTC.

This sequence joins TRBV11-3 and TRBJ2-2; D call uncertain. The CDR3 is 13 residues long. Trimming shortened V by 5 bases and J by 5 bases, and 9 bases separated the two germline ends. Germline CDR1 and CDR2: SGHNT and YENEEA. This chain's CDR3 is CASSSEATGELFF. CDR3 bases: TGTGCCAGCAGCAGCGAGGCGACCGGGGAGCTGTTTTTT.

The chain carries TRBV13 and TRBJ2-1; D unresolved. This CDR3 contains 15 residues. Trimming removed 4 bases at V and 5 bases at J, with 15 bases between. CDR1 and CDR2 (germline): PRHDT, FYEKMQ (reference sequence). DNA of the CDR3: TGTGCCAGCAGCTCACCTCAGGAGCCTCACAATGAGCAGTTCTTC. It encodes CASSSPQEPHNEQFF.

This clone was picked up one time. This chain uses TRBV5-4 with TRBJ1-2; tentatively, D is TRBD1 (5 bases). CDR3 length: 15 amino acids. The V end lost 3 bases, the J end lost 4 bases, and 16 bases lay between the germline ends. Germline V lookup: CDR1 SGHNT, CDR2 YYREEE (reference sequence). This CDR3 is CASSWEGRTRYGYTF. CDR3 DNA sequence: TGTGCCAGCAGCTGGGAGGGACGGACCCGCTATGGCTACACCTTC.

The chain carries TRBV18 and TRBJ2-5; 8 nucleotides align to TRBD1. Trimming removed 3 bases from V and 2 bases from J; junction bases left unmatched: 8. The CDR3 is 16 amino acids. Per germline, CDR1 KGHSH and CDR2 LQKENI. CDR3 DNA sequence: TGTGCCAGCTCACCGGACTTGGGACAGGCACAAGAGACCCAGTACTTC. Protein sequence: CASSPDLGQAQETQYF.

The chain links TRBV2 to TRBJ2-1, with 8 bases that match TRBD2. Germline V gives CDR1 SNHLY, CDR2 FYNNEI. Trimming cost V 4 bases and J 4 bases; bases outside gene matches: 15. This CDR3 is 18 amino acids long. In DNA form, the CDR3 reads TGTGCCAGCAGTGGGGGAAATAGCGGGGCCCGTATTTACAATGAGCAGTTCTTC. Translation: CASSGGNSGARIYNEQFF.

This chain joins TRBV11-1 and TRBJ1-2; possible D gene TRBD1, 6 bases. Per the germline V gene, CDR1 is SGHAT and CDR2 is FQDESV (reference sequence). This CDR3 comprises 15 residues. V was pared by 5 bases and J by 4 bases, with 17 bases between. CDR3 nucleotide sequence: TGTGCCAGCAGCGGAGACCAGGGGATATTCTATGGCTACACCTTC. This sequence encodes CASSGDQGIFYGYTF.

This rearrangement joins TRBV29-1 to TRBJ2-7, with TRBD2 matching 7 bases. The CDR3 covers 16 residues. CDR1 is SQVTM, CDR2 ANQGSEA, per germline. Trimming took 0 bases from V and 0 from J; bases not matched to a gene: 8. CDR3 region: CSVEELSQRDSYEQYF. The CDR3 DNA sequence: TGCAGCGTTGAAGAGCTCTCCCAGCGGGACTCCTACGAGCAGTACTTC.

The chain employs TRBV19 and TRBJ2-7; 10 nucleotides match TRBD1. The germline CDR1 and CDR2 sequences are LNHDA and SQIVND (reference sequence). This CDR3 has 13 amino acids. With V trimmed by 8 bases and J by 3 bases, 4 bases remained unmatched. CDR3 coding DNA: TGTGCCAGTCGCCGGGACAGGGGCTACGAGCAGTACTTC. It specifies CASRRDRGYEQYF.

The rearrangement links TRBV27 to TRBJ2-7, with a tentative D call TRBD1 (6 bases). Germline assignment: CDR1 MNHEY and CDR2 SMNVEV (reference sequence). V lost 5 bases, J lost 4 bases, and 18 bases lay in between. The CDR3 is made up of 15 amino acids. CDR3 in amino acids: CASSLRDTTGYEQYF. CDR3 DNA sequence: TGTGCCAGCAGTCTCCGGGACACAACGGGATACGAGCAGTACTTC.

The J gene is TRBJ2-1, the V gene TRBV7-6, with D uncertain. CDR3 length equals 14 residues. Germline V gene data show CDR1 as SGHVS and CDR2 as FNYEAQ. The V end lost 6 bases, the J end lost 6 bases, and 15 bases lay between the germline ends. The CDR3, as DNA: TGTGCCAGCAGTTGGTCTATTAGTCTCAATGAGCAGTTCTTC. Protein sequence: CASSWSISLNEQFF.